This T cell receptor (beta chain) was observed in a study of T cells in Graves' hyperthyroidism and ophthalmopathy. Regarding the study as a whole: Also found in blood were most expanded thyroid clonotypes above 0.001.

Hyperthyroidism patients were newly diagnosed, had disease duration under 2 months, and were aged 18 to 65 years. Uncontrolled infection, other autoimmune disease, pregnancy and lactation each barred patients from inclusion. Before ophthalmopathy appeared, progressors gave blood at initial hyperthyroidism diagnosis. Template material for amplifying TCR beta CDR3 regions consisted of RNA transcripts. TCR CDR3 underwent first-round RT-PCR with the HTBI primer set. TCRdb independently ran MiXCR on the multiplex PCR reads; one entry per CDR3 protein. The sample includes hundreds of thousands of distinct CDR3 sequences, 20% to 25% of them seen just once. This clonotype was detected ten times or more. Its matching antigen is unknown. The CDR3 is made up of 15 amino acids. V was trimmed by 0 bases and J by 7 bases, leaving 12 bases between them. Germline CDR1 is LNHNV and CDR2 is YYDKDF (reference sequence).

The clonotype was recovered from a middle-aged man with Graves' hyperthyroidism that later progressed to Graves' ophthalmopathy. The sample consisted of blood. The chain employs TRBV15 and TRBJ1-4; D not certain. DNA for the CDR3: TGTGCCACCAGCAGAGATCTGTCTTTGGCTGAAAAACTGTTTTTT. This translates into CATSRDLSLAEKLFF.